A single sample gave rise to the 14 T cell receptor beta chains below, sequenced in a study of blood T cells in healthy people across ages. The second PCR ran roughly 7 to 12 cycles with a sample-barcoded 5' primer and J-beta primers. TCRdb reprocessed the 5' RACE reads with MiXCR, giving one entry per CDR3 protein. This sample has about 1.6 million distinct CDR3 sequences, with approximately 32% found just once. Sequencing was done on a sample of blood. These receptors were taken from a woman in her twenties or thirties in good health.

The chain is built from TRBV5-1 and TRBJ1-1; 8 positions match TRBD1. V lost 4 bases to trimming and J lost 3 bases; unmatched junction nucleotides: 8. Germline CDR1 SGHRS, CDR2 YFSETQ. This CDR3 spans 15 amino acids. For the CDR3, the DNA is TGCGCCAGCAGCCCTAACAGGGGGTTCGACACTGAAGCTTTCTTT. This gives the protein CASSPNRGFDTEAFF.

The gene calls are TRBV24-1 and TRBJ2-7; weak D call: TRBD2 (6 bases). Germline V gene data show CDR1 as KGHDR and CDR2 as SFDVKD. V lost 3 bases and J lost 6, with 11 bases in between. This CDR3 contains 13 residues. CDR3 nucleotides: TGTGCCACCAGTGATGGAGGGACTGGCGAGCAGTACTTC. This gives the protein CATSDGGTGEQYF.

This chain links TRBV7-2 with TRBJ2-4, with a possible D match to TRBD2 (5 bases). The V gene lost 1 base and the J gene lost 0 bases, with 10 bases spanning the gap. The CDR3 has 16 residues. Germline V gives CDR1 SGHTA, CDR2 FQGNSA. The CDR3 nucleotides read TGTGCCAGCAGCTTAGTCGGGATATTAGCCAAAAACATTCAGTACTTC. It encodes CASSLVGILAKNIQYF.

The chain links TRBV6-5 to TRBJ2-5; 7 bases align to TRBD2. Unmatched junction bases numbered 11, after V lost 2 bases and J lost 5 bases. The CDR3 contains 16 residues. Germline lookup yields CDR1 MNHEY and CDR2 SVGAGI. CDR3: CASSYSLADERETQYF. The CDR3, as DNA: TGTGCCAGCAGTTACAGCCTAGCGGACGAGCGGGAGACCCAGTACTTC.

The CDR3 region has the DNA TGTGCCAGCAGCGGGGGGGTGGAAGAGACCCAGTACTTC. Its translation: CASSGGVEETQYF. The chain carries TRBV9 and TRBJ2-5, with D maybe TRBD2 (6 bases). CDR1 SGDLS and CDR2 YYNGEE come from the germline V gene. The CDR3 is made up of 13 amino acids. V lost 3 bases, J lost 3 bases, and 9 bases lay in between.

This rearrangement joins TRBV6-5 to TRBJ1-1; 7 positions agree with TRBD1. V lost 8 bases and J lost 0; bases outside the gene matches: 12. This CDR3 has 16 residues. Germline values: CDR1 MNHEY, CDR2 SVGAGI. As DNA, the CDR3 is TGTGCCAGCGGCCCTGTAGCGGGACAGATGAACACTGAAGCTTTCTTT. Encoded protein: CASGPVAGQMNTEAFF.

The chain uses TRBV28 and TRBJ2-5, with 8 nucleotides matching TRBD2. The length of the CDR3 is 16 residues. CDR1 and CDR2 (germline): MDHEN, SYDVKM. With V trimmed by 5 bases and J by 4 bases, 12 bases remained unmatched. CDR3 DNA sequence: TGTGCCAGCAGTGCGACGGGGACTAGGGACCGAGAGACCCAGTACTTC. Amino acid sequence: CASSATGTRDRETQYF.

The table lists this clonotype with a few counts. This chain uses TRBV4-2 with TRBJ2-7; no reliable D call. V lost 2 bases to trimming and J lost 0 bases, with 14 bases between them. CDR1 is LGHNA, CDR2 YNFKEQ, per germline. The CDR3 consists of 16 residues. The CDR3 bases are TGTGCCAGCAGCCAATCCGGGCCTCCCTACTCCTACGAGCAGTACTTC. Its protein product is CASSQSGPPYSYEQYF.

To note about this clonotype: It may be a read error: a sequence one base away is much more abundant. The chain uses TRBV20-1 and TRBJ2-7; D may be TRBD2 (6 bases). There are 14 residues in the CDR3. V lost 5 bases to trimming and J lost 3 bases, with 17 bases between them. Germline loops: CDR1 DFQATT, CDR2 SNEGSKA (reference sequence). This CDR3 reads CSAPMDGRGYEQYF. CDR3 sequence (DNA): TGCAGTGCTCCTATGGACGGGCGGGGCTACGAGCAGTACTTC.

The chain carries TRBV4-1 and TRBJ1-1; D remains unclear. Germline V lookup: CDR1 MGHRA, CDR2 YSYEKL. The CDR3 runs 15 residues. V gave up 3 bases and J gave up 1 base, with 12 bases separating them. CDR3 DNA sequence: TGCGCCAGCAGCCATGGCCGGGTTTCGAACACTGAAGCTTTCTTT. Protein: CASSHGRVSNTEAFF.

The chain employs TRBV20-1 and TRBJ2-5, with a weak D call TRBD2 (5 bases). This CDR3 region has 16 residues. The V end was cut by 8 bases, the J end by 0 bases, with 22 bases between. CDR1 and CDR2 (germline): DFQATT, SNEGSKA (reference sequence). The CDR3 here is CSPQASSGMYQETQYF. In DNA, the CDR3 is TGCAGTCCCCAGGCTAGCTCGGGGATGTACCAAGAGACCCAGTACTTC.

This clonotype has ten or more counts. The rearrangement uses TRBV6-4 and TRBJ2-1; TRBD2 aligns across 9 bases. Germline trimming cut 3 bases from V and 3 bases from J; bases unmatched to any gene: 3. The CDR3 runs 15 residues. Germline-derived CDR1 and CDR2 are MRHNA and SNTAGT. CDR3 bases: TGTGCCAGCAGTGAGACTAGCGGAGGCTACAATGAGCAGTTCTTC. It translates to CASSETSGGYNEQFF.

This clonotype was seen more than once but under ten times. The V call is TRBV9, the J call TRBJ1-2; a weak D match, TRBD1 (5 bases). The CDR3 covers 13 residues. Germline lookup yields CDR1 SGDLS and CDR2 YYNGEE. V lost 5 bases and J 7 bases, leaving 15 bases between the germline ends. The CDR3 nucleotides are TGTGCCAGCAGAGGGGCGGGGGTGAGTGGCTACACCTTC. Translation gives CASRGAGVSGYTF.

The genes are TRBV2 and TRBJ2-5; TRBD2 agrees at 7 bases. The V segment lost 8 bases and the J segment 4 bases; nucleotides outside the gene matches: 10. This CDR3 has 14 residues. Germline CDR1 SNHLY, CDR2 FYNNEI. CDR3 sequence: CASPNGWEGETQYF. Written as DNA, the CDR3 is TGTGCCAGCCCAAACGGATGGGAGGGAGAGACCCAGTACTTC.